The subject of this entry is one T cell receptor (beta chain). Sequencing used immunoSEQ multiplex PCR; TCRdb keeps in-frame clones, though not all of them. Here the sample spans 90,000 to 100,000 clones, approximately 94% being singletons. The data belong to a study of technical replicates of blood from a handful of donors. The CDR3 extends over 15 amino acids. CDR1 and CDR2 (germline): KGHSH, LQKENI. Trimming took 3 bases from V and 4 from J; bases not matched to a gene: 4. The chain couples TRBV18 to TRBJ2-4, with TRBD2 matching over 9 bases. This receptor was taken from a human donor in good health. Sequencing used T cells isolated from PBMCs. CDR3 sequence: CASSPATSGKNIQYF. CDR3 DNA: TGTGCCAGCTCACCTGCGACTAGCGGAAAAAACATTCAGTACTTC. The variable domain in full, with the rest retrieved from reference TRBV18 and TRBJ2-4, is NAGVMQNPRHLVRRRGQEARLRCSPMKGHSHVYWYRQLPEEGLKFMVYLQKENIIDESGMPKERFSAEFPKEGPSILRIQQVVRGDSAAYFCASSPATSGKNIQYFGAGTRLSVL.